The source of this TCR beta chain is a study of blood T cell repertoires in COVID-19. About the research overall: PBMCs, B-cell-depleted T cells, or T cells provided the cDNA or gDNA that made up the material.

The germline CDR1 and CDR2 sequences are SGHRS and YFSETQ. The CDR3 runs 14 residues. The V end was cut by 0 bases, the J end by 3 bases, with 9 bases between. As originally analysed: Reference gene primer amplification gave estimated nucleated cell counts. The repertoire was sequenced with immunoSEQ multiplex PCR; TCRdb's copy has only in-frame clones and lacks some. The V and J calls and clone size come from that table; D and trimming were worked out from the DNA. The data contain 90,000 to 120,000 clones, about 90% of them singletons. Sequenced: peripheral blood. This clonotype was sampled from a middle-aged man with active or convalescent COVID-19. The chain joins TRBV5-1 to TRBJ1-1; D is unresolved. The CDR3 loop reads CASSLVVGDTEAFF. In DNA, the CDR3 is TGCGCCAGCAGCTTGGTCGTGGGCGACACTGAAGCTTTCTTT.